This T cell receptor beta chain was sequenced for a study of CD8+ T cells in alopecia areata. The CDR3 runs to 11 residues. Trimming left V 5 bases short and J 4 bases short, with 8 bases between. From germline, CDR1 is SQVTM and CDR2 ANQGSEA. cDNA serving as the sequencing template came from extracted, reverse transcribed RNA. The assay was immunoSEQ multiplex PCR, and TCRdb's table has in-frame clones only and misses some. This table has some 51,000 clones, about 96% appearing once. This specimen was CD8+ T cells sorted from blood, taken at week 0. The J gene is TRBJ1-2, the V gene TRBV29-1, with D possibly matching TRBD1 (5 bases). The TCR was taken from a human donor with alopecia areata. CDR3: CSVPGGYGYTF. CDR3 DNA: TGCAGCGTTCCCGGGGGCTATGGCTACACCTTC.